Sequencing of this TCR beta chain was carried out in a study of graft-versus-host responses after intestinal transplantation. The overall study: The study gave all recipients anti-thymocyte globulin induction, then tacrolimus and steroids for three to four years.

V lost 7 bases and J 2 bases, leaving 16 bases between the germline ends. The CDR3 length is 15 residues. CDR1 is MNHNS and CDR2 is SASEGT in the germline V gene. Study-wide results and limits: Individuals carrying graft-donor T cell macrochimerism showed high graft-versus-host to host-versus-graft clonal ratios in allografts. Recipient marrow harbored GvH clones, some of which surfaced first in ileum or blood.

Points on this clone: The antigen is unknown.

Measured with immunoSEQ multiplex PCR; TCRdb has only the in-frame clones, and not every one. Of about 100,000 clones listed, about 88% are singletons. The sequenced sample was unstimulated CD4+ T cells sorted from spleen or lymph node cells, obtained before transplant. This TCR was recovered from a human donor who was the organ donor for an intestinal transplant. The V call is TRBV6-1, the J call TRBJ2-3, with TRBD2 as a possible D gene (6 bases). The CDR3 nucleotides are TGTGCCAGCACCCTACAAGGGAGGCTCACAGATACGCAGTATTTT. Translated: CASTLQGRLTDTQYF.